The 27 T cell receptor beta chains reported below all come from one sample, sequenced in a study of cytomegalovirus exposure and HLA in healthy donors. The PCR used 60 Vbeta and 13 Jbeta primers. Using immunoSEQ multiplex PCR, the repertoire was profiled, and TCRdb retains in-frame clones only, with some absent. The sample gives some 140,000 clones, less than 80% of which show up once; about 6.8% is in the top ten. Sequencing was done on a sample of PBMCs. All receptors derive from a man aged 40-49 years in good health and CMV-seropositive.

The V call is TRBV27, the J call TRBJ1-6, with D possibly matching TRBD1 (5 bases). The germline V and J ends were trimmed by 2 bases and 7 bases, with 15 bases remaining between them. The CDR3 is made up of 16 amino acids. Germline CDR1 reads MNHEY; CDR2 reads SMNVEV (reference sequence). The CDR3 loop reads CASSLNGGAQNSPLHF. CDR3 coding DNA: TGTGCCAGCAGTTTAAATGGCGGGGCGCAGAATTCACCCCTCCACTTT.

This sequence joins TRBV7-6 and TRBJ2-7; TRBD2 aligns across 10 bases. The CDR3 spans 13 residues. The junction had 4 bases not matched to a gene; V was cut back by 5 bases and J by 6 bases. CDR1 is SGHVS and CDR2 is FNYEAQ in the germline V gene. This CDR3 reads CASSPRTSGEQYF. The CDR3 bases are TGTGCCAGCAGCCCCCGGACTAGCGGCGAGCAGTACTTC.

The chain has TRBV5-1 and TRBJ2-2; D remains ambiguous. Trimming stripped 0 bases from V and 0 bases from J, with 6 bases between. The V gene's germline CDR1 is SGHRS and CDR2 YFSETQ. The CDR3 extends over 15 amino acids. CDR3 sequence reads: CASSLAHTNTGELFF. The CDR3 DNA follows: TGCGCCAGCAGCTTGGCTCACACGAACACCGGGGAGCTGTTTTTT.

DNA for the CDR3: TGTGCCAGCAGTGAAACTAGTTATAGCAATCAGCCCCAGCATTTT. It translates to CASSETSYSNQPQHF. The chain uses TRBV2 and TRBJ1-5, with D unresolved. V was shortened by 2 bases and J by 0 bases, with 8 bases between the two germline ends. Germline V gene lookup returns CDR1 SNHLY and CDR2 FYNNEI. The CDR3 runs to 15 residues.

The chain links TRBV21-1 to TRBJ2-3; the table's D call, TRBD2, has no DNA check behind it. TRBV21-1 is assigned pseudogene status. This CDR3 has 22 residues. For the CDR3, the DNA is TGTGCCAGCAGCTTCCTCCCTGGGACTAGCGGGACCGTCACAGGCACTAGAGATACGCAGTATTTT. It translates to CASSFLPGTSGTVTGTRDTQYF.

This sequence joins TRBV5-1 and TRBJ2-3; 9 nucleotides agree with TRBD2. With 4 bases clipped from V and 4 bases from J, the junction kept 7 bases outside the gene matches. Per germline, CDR1 SGHRS and CDR2 YFSETQ. The CDR3 contains 15 residues. CDR3 DNA: TGCGCCAGCAGCACTTATAGCGGGGGCCCAGATACGCAGTATTTT. Protein sequence: CASSTYSGGPDTQYF.

This clone was detected once. The chain is built from TRBV6-5 and TRBJ1-2; perhaps TRBD1 as D (5 bases). This CDR3 spans 14 amino acids. V was trimmed by 7 bases and J by 2 bases, leaving 14 bases between them. Germline V gives CDR1 MNHEY, CDR2 SVGAGI. The CDR3 here is CASKEGGENYGYTF. CDR3 nucleotides: TGTGCCAGCAAAGAGGGAGGGGAAAACTATGGCTACACCTTC.

V gene TRBV7-3 combines with J gene TRBJ1-1; no reliable D call. The germline V gene has CDR1 SGHTA and CDR2 FQGTGA. Trimming took 5 bases from V and 8 from J, leaving 12 bases between them. CDR3 length equals 12 residues. The CDR3 is CASSRSPGEAFF. CDR3 coding DNA: TGTGCCAGCAGCCGGTCGCCGGGGGAAGCTTTCTTT.

The genes are TRBV5-4 and TRBJ2-7; 9 positions agree with TRBD1. The CDR3 is 15 residues long. J lost 0 bases, V lost 4 bases, and 5 bases had no gene match. Looked up from germline, CDR1 is SGHNT and CDR2 is YYREEE (reference sequence). This CDR3 reads CASSGGTGSSYEQYF. CDR3 nucleotides: TGTGCCAGCAGCGGGGGGACAGGGAGCTCCTACGAGCAGTACTTC.

This chain links TRBV27 with TRBJ1-1; weak D call: TRBD1 (5 bases). This CDR3 is 15 amino acids long. Germline loops: CDR1 MNHEY, CDR2 SMNVEV (reference sequence). V was shortened by 6 bases and J by 1 base, with 15 bases between the two germline ends. CDR3 sequence: CASSEFGTGNTEAFF. CDR3 DNA sequence: TGTGCCAGCAGCGAATTCGGGACTGGGAACACTGAAGCTTTCTTT.

The J gene is TRBJ2-3, the V gene TRBV27; 8 bases agree with TRBD2. The trim removed 8 bases at V and 2 bases at J, leaving 15 bases unmatched. In germline, CDR1 is MNHEY, CDR2 SMNVEV (reference sequence). This CDR3 comprises 17 residues. This chain's CDR3 is CASYGDVGSGTTDTQYF. CDR3 in DNA: TGTGCCAGCTATGGGGACGTTGGTAGCGGGACCACAGATACGCAGTATTTT.

CDR3 DNA: TGCGCCAGCAGCCCCGGAACTAATGAAAAACTGTTTTTT. Translating gives CASSPGTNEKLFF. The chain has TRBV5-1 and TRBJ1-4; no clear D gene. The CDR3 sequence is 13 residues long. Germline lookup yields CDR1 SGHRS and CDR2 YFSETQ. V was trimmed by 4 bases and J by 1 base, leaving 5 bases between them.

CDR3 nucleotides: TGTGCCAGCAGCTCCGGGGACAGGGAACAGTACTTC. Translating gives CASSSGDREQYF. The genes are TRBV7-9 and TRBJ2-5; 9 nucleotides match TRBD1. The trim removed 4 bases at V and 11 bases at J, leaving 5 bases unmatched. The germline V gene encodes CDR1 SEHNR and CDR2 FQNEAQ (reference sequence). There are 12 residues in the CDR3.

Turning to this clone: The same CDR3 also results from other DNA sequences found in this sample. The chain joins TRBV2 to TRBJ2-7, with a possible D match to TRBD1 (6 bases). The CDR3 has 13 amino acids. The germline V and J ends were trimmed by 6 bases and 7 bases, with 16 bases remaining between them. Looked up from germline, CDR1 is SNHLY and CDR2 is FYNNEI. The CDR3 protein is CASRMDGTGEQYF. As DNA, the CDR3 is TGTGCCAGCAGAATGGACGGAACAGGGGAGCAGTACTTC. Looking up the rest from reference TRBV2 and TRBJ2-7 gives the full variable domain: EPEVTQTPSHQVTQMGQEVILRCVPISNHLYFYWYRQILGQKVEFLVSFYNNEISEKSEIFDDQFSVERPDGSNFTLKIRSTKLEDSAMYFCASRMDGTGEQYFGPGTRLTVT.

A few counts support this clone. The V gene is TRBV7-2, the J gene TRBJ2-7, with D uncertain. Germline V gene sequence: CDR1 SGHTA, CDR2 FQGNSA. V dropped 3 bases and J dropped 0 bases, with 9 bases sitting between them. The CDR3 is made up of 14 amino acids. The CDR3 DNA sequence: TGTGCCAGCAGCTTGGCTAGGAACTCCTACGAGCAGTACTTC. Its protein product is CASSLARNSYEQYF.

The chain combines TRBV19 with TRBJ1-1; TRBD1 matches 7 bases. This CDR3 has 18 residues. J gave up 4 bases and V 6 bases, and 20 bases lay outside the gene matches. Germline CDR1 and CDR2: LNHDA and SQIVND (reference sequence). CDR3 sequence: CASRAGTGDMKGSTEAFF. CDR3 bases: TGTGCCAGTAGGGCCGGTACAGGGGACATGAAGGGCTCCACTGAAGCTTTCTTT.

The rearrangement links TRBV6-1 to TRBJ2-1, with D unresolved. This CDR3 is built from 15 residues. V lost 4 bases to trimming and J lost 0 bases, with 10 bases between them. Germline V gene data show CDR1 as MNHNS and CDR2 as SASEGT. CDR3 in amino acids: CASSVASHSYNEQFF. The CDR3 DNA reads TGTGCCAGCAGTGTGGCTAGTCACTCCTACAATGAGCAGTTCTTC.

The chain carries TRBV25-1 and TRBJ2-7, with 11 bases fitting TRBD2. Germline V gene data show CDR1 as MGHDK and CDR2 as SYGVNS. V shed 6 bases and J 4 bases; nucleotides not matched to a gene: 8. This CDR3 region has 15 residues. The chain's CDR3 is CASRDTLAGAYEQYF. Written as DNA, the CDR3 is TGTGCCAGCAGAGACACACTAGCGGGAGCGTACGAGCAGTACTTC.

This rearrangement joins TRBV7-9 to TRBJ1-6; 7 nucleotides align to TRBD1. Germline assignment: CDR1 SEHNR and CDR2 FQNEAQ (reference sequence). After removal of 5 bases from V and 8 bases from J, the junction contained 9 bases not matched to a gene. The CDR3 contains 15 residues. CDR3 sequence (DNA): TGTGCCAGCAGCATCGTACAGGGGTCGGATTCACCCCTCCACTTT. It codes for CASSIVQGSDSPLHF.

The rearrangement uses TRBV5-1 and TRBJ1-4; D remains ambiguous. The CDR3 runs 14 residues. Germline loops: CDR1 SGHRS, CDR2 YFSETQ. Trimming removed 4 bases at V and 7 bases at J, with 14 bases between. The CDR3 DNA reads TGCGCCAGCAGCCTCGGACGGAGCGGTGAAAAACTGTTTTTT. Its protein is CASSLGRSGEKLFF.

This chain connects TRBV9 to TRBJ2-2; D is unclear. The CDR3 spans 19 residues. V was pared by 0 bases and J by 0 bases, with 18 bases between. CDR1 SGDLS and CDR2 YYNGEE come from the germline V gene. CDR3 coding DNA: TGTGCCAGCAGCGTAGACCTCGGCGGCAGTTCCCCGAACACCGGGGAGCTGTTTTTT. It specifies CASSVDLGGSSPNTGELFF.

The chain has TRBV27 and TRBJ2-7; 8 nucleotides agree with TRBD2. V gave up 2 bases and J gave up 6 bases; unmatched junction bases: 9. The CDR3 contains 15 residues. The germline V gene has CDR1 MNHEY and CDR2 SMNVEV (reference sequence). CDR3 nucleotide sequence: TGTGCCAGCAGTTTAGGTCCGGGAGGGAGGGGCGAGCAGTACTTC. This encodes CASSLGPGGRGEQYF.

The chain uses TRBV2 and TRBJ1-5; 10 nucleotides line up with TRBD1. The CDR3 is 14 amino acids. V trimming: 6 bases; J trimming: 6 bases; junction bases outside the gene matches: 5. Germline CDR1 is SNHLY and CDR2 is FYNNEI. CDR3 protein: CASSRDRGVQPQHF. The DNA of the CDR3 is TGTGCCAGCAGCCGGGACAGGGGAGTTCAGCCCCAGCATTTT.

The V and J genes are TRBV28 and TRBJ1-2, with D uncertain. The CDR3 has 12 residues. Trimming shortened V by 5 bases and J by 3 bases, and 7 bases separated the two germline ends. Germline loops: CDR1 MDHEN, CDR2 SYDVKM. CDR3 in amino acids: CASSPGDYGYTF. The CDR3 nucleotides are TGTGCCAGCAGTCCGGGTGACTATGGCTACACCTTC.

This chain uses TRBV11-3 with TRBJ2-5; perhaps TRBD2 as D (5 bases). With the DNA end fitting TRBJ2-7 better, the J assignment may be wrong. This CDR3 is built from 12 residues. Germline V gene data show CDR1 as SGHNT and CDR2 as YENEEA. The CDR3 region has the DNA TGTGCCAGCAGCTTCGAGGGCTACGAGCAGTACTTC. It codes for CASSFEGYEQYF.

This rearrangement joins TRBV9 to TRBJ2-1; TRBD2 agrees at 7 bases. The CDR3 has 13 residues. V lost 0 bases, J lost 10 bases, and 4 bases stayed unmatched. Germline CDR1 SGDLS, CDR2 YYNGEE. CDR3 amino acids: CASSVGTSVEQFF. The CDR3 DNA reads as TGTGCCAGCAGCGTAGGAACTAGCGTCGAGCAGTTCTTC.

The chain recombines TRBV27 with TRBJ1-2, with D perhaps matching TRBD1 (5 bases). This CDR3 contains 22 residues. Looked up from germline, CDR1 is MNHEY and CDR2 is SMNVEV (reference sequence). Trimming took 2 bases from V and 4 from J, leaving 35 bases between them. For the CDR3, the DNA is TGTGCCAGCAGTTTAGTTAACAGCCCCCCTAAGGTAGGCAGGGCTCGATTCTATGGCTACACCTTC. Its translation: CASSLVNSPPKVGRARFYGYTF.